This T cell receptor beta chain was observed in a study of vaccination and CD4 T cells after COVID-19. Overall study: Either the Pfizer-BioNTech BNT162b2 or Moderna mRNA-1273 vaccine was given as two doses.

The Oncomine TCR Beta short-read assay sequenced DNA from cultured CD4+ T cells. TCRdb used MiXCR to reprocess the PCR reads, holding one entry per CDR3 protein. Among more than 1,300 distinct CDR3 sequences, 45% to 50% were seen once, and the ten largest hold approximately 80%. The trim removed 8 bases at V and 6 bases at J, leaving 5 bases unmatched. The CDR3 spans 14 residues. The germline CDR1 and CDR2 sequences are SNHLY and FYNNEI. In the case of this clonotype: Its target is not known.

Treatment reported: roughly 10-day PBMC culture with coronavirus spike peptide pools or control peptides (ViraFEST assay). Before the COVID-19 pandemic (2011-2018), CD4+ T cells were obtained from the unexposed donor. PBMCs were cultured at some 2.1 million per well with around 10 IU/ml IL-2 and 9.5 to 10 ug/ml peptide pools. The chain employs TRBV2 and TRBJ1-5; 12 bases match TRBD1. The origin of this receptor is a human donor in good health. Sequenced sample: CD4+ T cells from blood, cultured in vitro. As DNA, the CDR3 is TGTGCCAGCGGGGGACAGGGGGCGTCTCAGCCCCAGCATTTT. This sequence encodes CASGGQGASQPQHF.